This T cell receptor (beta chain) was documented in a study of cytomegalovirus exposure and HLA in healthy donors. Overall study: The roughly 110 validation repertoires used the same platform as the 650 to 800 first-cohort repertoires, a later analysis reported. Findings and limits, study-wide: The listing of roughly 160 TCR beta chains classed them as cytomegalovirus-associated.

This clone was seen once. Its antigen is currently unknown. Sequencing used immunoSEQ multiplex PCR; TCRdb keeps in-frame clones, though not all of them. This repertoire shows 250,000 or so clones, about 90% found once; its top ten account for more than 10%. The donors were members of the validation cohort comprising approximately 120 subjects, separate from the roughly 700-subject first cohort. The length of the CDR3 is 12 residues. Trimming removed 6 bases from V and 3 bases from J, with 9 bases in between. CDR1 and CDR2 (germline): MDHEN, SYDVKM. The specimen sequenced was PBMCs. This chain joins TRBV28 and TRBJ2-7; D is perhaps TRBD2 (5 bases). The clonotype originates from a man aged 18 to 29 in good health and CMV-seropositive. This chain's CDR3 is CASSGLHYEQYF. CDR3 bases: TGTGCCAGCAGCGGACTGCACTACGAGCAGTACTTC.